Presented here are 26 T cell receptor beta chains from one specimen sequenced in a study of regulatory T cells in long-lasting Graves disease. The authors built TCR beta libraries using iRepertoire HTBI primers and Arm-PCR of CDR3 regions. TCRdb analysed the multiplex PCR reads with MiXCR anew, one entry per CDR3 protein. There are 400,000 to 450,000 distinct CDR3 sequences in the sample; less than 20% occur only once, and about 10% lies in the top ten. Specified time point: newly diagnosed GD, antithyroid drugs for less than 3 months. The TCR library used RNA extracted from PBMCs. The data were also submitted as part of a second study, on T cells in Graves' hyperthyroidism and ophthalmopathy.

The sample in question was peripheral blood mononuclear cells (PBMCs), obtained at new diagnosis, from a patient treated with antithyroid drugs. The source is a woman in her thirties with Graves disease.

The chain uses TRBV6-2 or TRBV6-3 and TRBJ2-7; tentatively, D is TRBD2 (6 bases). V was shortened by 2 bases and J by 4 bases, with 15 bases between the two germline ends. Germline assignment: CDR1 MNHEY and CDR2 SVGEGT. The CDR3 spans 15 residues. CDR3 in amino acids: CASSYIAEEGYEQYF. The CDR3 DNA reads TGTGCCAGCAGTTACATAGCGGAGGAGGGTTACGAGCAGTACTTC.

The sample holds a few counts of this clonotype. The rearrangement uses TRBV19 and TRBJ2-5; 7 bases align to TRBD2. Germline trimming cut 7 bases from V and 5 bases from J; bases unmatched to any gene: 10. The germline gives CDR1 LNHDA, CDR2 SQIVND (reference sequence). The CDR3 covers 14 residues. DNA of the CDR3: TGTGCCAGTAAGACAGCGGGACCCCAGGAGACCCAGTACTTC. Its translation is CASKTAGPQETQYF.

J is TRBJ2-1 and V is TRBV9; D remains ambiguous. CDR1 SGDLS and CDR2 YYNGEE come from the germline V gene. V was shortened by 2 bases and J by 4 bases, with 13 bases between the two germline ends. The CDR3 contains 15 residues. The CDR3 DNA is TGTGCCAGCAGCGTCACGCCGACCGTATACAATGAGCAGTTCTTC. Protein: CASSVTPTVYNEQFF.

In its sample, this clonotype was seen many times. The chain carries TRBV15 and TRBJ2-1, with D possibly being TRBD1 or TRBD2 (5 bases each). CDR3 size: 15 residues. V lost 3 bases, J lost 3 bases, and 12 bases lay in between. Germline V gives CDR1 LNHNV, CDR2 YYDKDF (reference sequence). This chain's CDR3 is CATSSRDRVYNEQFF. The CDR3 DNA is TGTGCCACCAGCAGTCGGGACCGAGTCTACAATGAGCAGTTCTTC.

This clonotype came up many times. The chain employs TRBV5-1 and TRBJ1-2; 7 nucleotides agree with TRBD1. The CDR3 is 14 residues long. CDR1 and CDR2 (germline): SGHRS, YFSETQ. With V trimmed by 4 bases and J by 5 bases, 8 bases remained unmatched. As DNA, the CDR3 is TGCGCCAGCAGCGGCGGGACAGCCTCTTATGGCTACACCTTC. It yields the protein CASSGGTASYGYTF. The full variable domain, in which reference TRBV5-1 and TRBJ1-2 provide the parts outside the CDR3, is KAGVTQTPRYLIKTRGQQVTLSCSPISGHRSVSWYQQTPGQGLQFLFEYFSETQRNKGNFPGRFSGRQFSNSRSEMNVSTLELGDSALYLCASSGGTASYGYTFGSGTRLTVV.

The CDR3 spells CASSKPPETQYF. The DNA for the CDR3 is TGTGCCAGTAGTAAGCCCCCAGAGACCCAGTACTTC. The V call is TRBV19, the J call TRBJ2-5; D is undetermined. CDR1 is LNHDA, CDR2 SQIVND, per germline (reference sequence). CDR3 length equals 12 residues. V lost 4 bases, J lost 4 bases, and 7 bases lay in between.

This clonotype was seen many times. The chain couples TRBV5-1 to TRBJ2-5; 7 nucleotides match TRBD2. CDR3 length: 15 residues. CDR1 is SGHRS and CDR2 is YFSETQ in the germline V gene. With V trimmed by 0 bases and J by 2 bases, 4 bases remained unmatched. This CDR3 reads CASSLVASGQETQYF. DNA of the CDR3: TGCGCCAGCAGCTTGGTCGCTAGCGGACAAGAGACCCAGTACTTC.

In its sample, this clonotype was seen many times. This chain uses TRBV7-9 with TRBJ2-3, with D possibly being TRBD1 or TRBD2 (5 bases each). CDR3 length: 14 residues. Germline values: CDR1 SEHNR, CDR2 FQNEAQ (reference sequence). Trimming pared 0 bases from V and 2 bases from J, leaving 6 bases between. CDR3 in DNA: TGTGCCAGCAGCTTAGCCGGGGCCACAGATACGCAGTATTTT. It translates to CASSLAGATDTQYF. The whole variable domain, filled in from reference TRBV7-9 and TRBJ2-3, reads DTGVSQNPRHKITKRGQNVTFRCDPISEHNRLYWYRQTLGQGPEFLTYFQNEAQLEKSRLLSDRFSAERPKGSFSTLEIQRTEQGDSAMYLCASSLAGATDTQYFGPGTRLTVL.

At least ten counts were recorded for this clonotype. V is TRBV18 and J is TRBJ1-1, with TRBD1 as a possible D gene (5 bases). From germline, CDR1 is KGHSH and CDR2 LQKENI. The V and J ends lost 3 bases and 5 bases respectively, with 16 bases between them. This CDR3 has 15 amino acids. The CDR3 DNA is TGTGCCAGCTCACCCGGCCCGGGGGGGGGAACTGAAGCTTTCTTT. It is translated as CASSPGPGGGTEAFF.

The chain carries TRBV6-1 and TRBJ2-2; the match to TRBD2 covers 14 bases. The CDR3 totals 19 residues. Germline CDR1 and CDR2: MNHNS and SASEGT. The J segment lost 7 bases and the V segment lost 5 bases, leaving 15 bases of the junction unmatched. In DNA, the CDR3 is TGTGCCAGCAGTACCCCCGGGACTAGCGGGAGCGGGTATGGCGGGGAGCTGTTTTTT. This encodes CASSTPGTSGSGYGGELFF.

This clonotype was picked up many times. The chain is built from TRBV5-6 and TRBJ2-5, with D tentatively TRBD2 (6 bases). With 4 bases removed from V and 7 bases from J, the gap between germline ends came to 14 bases. Germline CDR1 reads SGHDT; CDR2 reads YYEEEE. The CDR3 contains 13 residues. The CDR3: CASSPGLSGTQYF. The CDR3 DNA reads as TGTGCCAGCAGCCCAGGACTATCAGGGACCCAGTACTTC.

The rearrangement links TRBV4-1 to TRBJ2-1, with 7 bases aligning to TRBD2. The trim removed 3 bases at V and 8 bases at J, leaving 10 bases unmatched. CDR1 MGHRA and CDR2 YSYEKL come from the germline V gene. This CDR3 has 15 amino acids. CDR3 loop: CASSHPAAGADEQFF. The CDR3 DNA follows: TGCGCCAGCAGCCACCCCGCGGCGGGAGCGGATGAGCAGTTCTTC.

This clonotype appeared many times. The chain combines TRBV6-2 or TRBV6-3 with TRBJ2-6, with no clear D. This CDR3 has 14 residues. Deletions cut 3 bases from V and 2 bases from J, with 5 bases between. The germline CDR1 and CDR2 sequences are MNHEY and SVGEGT. The CDR3 coding sequence is TGTGCCAGCAGTTATTTCCCTGGGGCCAACGTCCTGACTTTC. It codes for CASSYFPGANVLTF.

This chain joins TRBV10-3 and TRBJ1-6; D gene ambiguous. Trimming left V 4 bases short and J 8 bases short, with 12 bases between. Germline V CDR1 and CDR2: ENHRY, SYGVKD. The CDR3 runs 14 residues. The CDR3 nucleotides are TGTGCCATCAGTGGAAGAGGGCCCCATTCACCCCTCCACTTT. It specifies CAISGRGPHSPLHF.

There are many counts of this clonotype. This rearrangement joins TRBV12-3 or TRBV12-4 to TRBJ1-5, with 7 bases matching TRBD1. This CDR3 region has 13 residues. The V gene end was trimmed by 5 bases and the J gene end by 6 bases; junction bases not matched to a gene: 4. The CDR3 region is CASSVQGGQPQHF. CDR3 in DNA: TGTGCCAGCAGTGTCCAGGGGGGTCAGCCCCAGCATTTT.

The chain joins TRBV14 to TRBJ1-2, with D possibly TRBD1 on 5 matching bases. Germline V gene lookup returns CDR1 SGHDN and CDR2 FVKESK. V lost 9 bases and J lost 3, with 11 bases in between. CDR3 length: 12 amino acids. CDR3 residues: CASRGWDYGYTF. CDR3 nucleotides: TGTGCCAGTAGGGGTTGGGACTATGGCTACACCTTC.

This chain joins TRBV28 and TRBJ2-5, with 12 bases fitting TRBD2. The CDR3 consists of 14 residues. V gave up 6 bases and J gave up 6 bases; unmatched junction bases: 5. The germline V gene encodes CDR1 MDHEN and CDR2 SYDVKM. This CDR3 reads CASRTSGSVQTQYF. CDR3 DNA: TGTGCCAGCAGGACTAGCGGGAGTGTACAGACCCAGTACTTC.

The chain has TRBV11-2 and TRBJ1-3; 8 bases map to TRBD1. J was trimmed by 0 bases and V by 5 bases; bases with no gene match: 12. Per the germline V gene, CDR1 is SGHAT and CDR2 is FQNNGV. The CDR3 totals 18 residues. The CDR3 spells CASSLKTGAPYSGNTIYF. In DNA form, the CDR3 reads TGTGCCAGCAGCCTAAAGACAGGGGCCCCCTACTCTGGAAACACCATATATTTT.

A few counts support this clonotype. A much larger clone differs from this one at a single base, so this may be a read error. The rearrangement joins TRBV12-3 or TRBV12-4 to TRBJ1-2, with a weak D call TRBD1 (6 bases). Trimming left V 7 bases short and J 7 bases short, with 16 bases between. CDR3 size: 13 residues. The CDR3 DNA sequence: TGTGCCAGCACTCGGGCAGTCAGGGGTGGCTACACCTTC. This gives the protein CASTRAVRGGYTF.

This clonotype was picked up a small number of times. V usage is TRBV4-3 and J usage is TRBJ1-5; D unclear. CDR3 size: 14 residues. Trimming left V 0 bases short and J 4 bases short, with 7 bases between. Germline lookup yields CDR1 LGHNA and CDR2 YSLEER. The CDR3 DNA reads TGCGCCAGCAGCCAAGATCGGAGAAATCAGCCCCAGCATTTT. Translated: CASSQDRRNQPQHF.

The genes are TRBV10-3 and TRBJ2-7; no definite D call. The CDR3 length is 14 residues. CDR1 ENHRY and CDR2 SYGVKD come from the germline V gene. V was clipped by 0 bases and J by 6 bases, with 12 bases between them. CDR3 DNA sequence: TGTGCCATCAGTGAGTCGGTAGCCCCCCTCGAGCAGTACTTC. Amino acids: CAISESVAPLEQYF.

At least ten counts were recorded for this clonotype. This CDR3 is CSAREVPSGGQYF. CDR3 nucleotide sequence: TGCAGTGCTAGAGAGGTCCCTAGCGGCGGGCAGTACTTC. V gene TRBV20-1 combines with J gene TRBJ2-7; 7 bases align to TRBD2. Trimming took 0 bases from V and 9 from J; bases not matched to a gene: 8. Per germline, CDR1 DFQATT and CDR2 SNEGSKA (reference sequence). The CDR3 runs 13 residues.

This clonotype was picked up many times. The gene calls are TRBV11-1 and TRBJ2-7; 7 bases line up with TRBD1. This CDR3 is built from 13 residues. V lost 3 bases to trimming and J lost 3 bases; unmatched junction nucleotides: 2. Germline V gene data show CDR1 as SGHAT and CDR2 as FQDESV (reference sequence). This CDR3 is CASSFDRDYEQYF. DNA of the CDR3: TGTGCCAGCAGCTTCGACAGGGACTACGAGCAGTACTTC.

This clonotype came up many times. This sequence joins TRBV12-3 or TRBV12-4 and TRBJ1-1, with D uncertain. This CDR3 region has 15 residues. V lost 4 bases and J 1 base, leaving 13 bases between the germline ends. CDR3 sequence reads: CASSSYEGRNTEAFF. The CDR3 bases are TGTGCCAGCAGTTCCTATGAGGGCAGGAACACTGAAGCTTTCTTT.

The table lists this clonotype with a few counts. The chain is built from TRBV20-1 and TRBJ1-1; tentatively, D is TRBD1 (6 bases). The ends were cut back, 6 bases at V and 1 base at J, with 15 bases in the middle. CDR1 and CDR2 (germline): DFQATT, SNEGSKA (reference sequence). CDR3 length equals 14 residues. For the CDR3, the DNA is TGCAGTGCCCCCCTGGGGGCCCAGAACACTGAAGCTTTCTTT. Amino acids: CSAPLGAQNTEAFF.

This clonotype was counted ten times or more. The gene calls are TRBV5-1 and TRBJ2-3; 9 positions match TRBD2. The CDR3 is 14 amino acids. Germline lookup yields CDR1 SGHRS and CDR2 YFSETQ. V lost 6 bases, J lost 1 base, and 3 bases stayed unmatched. The CDR3 nucleotides are TGCGCCAGCAATAGCGGGAGAGGCACAGATACGCAGTATTTT. Its protein product is CASNSGRGTDTQYF.